These 7 T cell receptor beta chains share one sample of origin, sequenced in a study of blood T cells in healthy people across ages. A J-beta primer mix and a sample-barcoded 5' primer were used in a second PCR of roughly 7 to 12 cycles. TCRdb fed the 5' RACE reads into MiXCR, producing one record per CDR3 protein. The data show roughly 680,000 distinct CDR3 sequences, over 45% seen once. The sample was blood. The source is a woman aged 60-75 years in good health.

The chain recombines TRBV6-6 with TRBJ2-7, with D perhaps matching TRBD1 (6 bases). The J call may be incorrect, as the DNA end agrees better with TRBJ2-5. This CDR3 has 14 residues. Germline V gene data show CDR1 as MNHNY and CDR2 as SVGAGI (reference sequence). CDR3 nucleotide sequence: TGTGCCAGCAGTCCCAGGACAGCCCGAGAGACCCAGTACTTC. This gives the protein CASSPRTARETQYF.

J is TRBJ1-6 and V is TRBV5-5, with D possibly being TRBD1 (6 bases). This CDR3 is 16 amino acids long. V lost 1 base and J 7 bases, leaving 15 bases between the germline ends. Germline V gives CDR1 SGHKS, CDR2 YYEKEE (reference sequence). CDR3 DNA: TGTGCCAGCAGCTTGACAGGGCTTTTCGGAAATTCACCCCTCCACTTT. It yields the protein CASSLTGLFGNSPLHF.

CDR3 in amino acids: CASSQNSGRANEQFF. The CDR3 nucleotides read TGTGCCAGCAGCCAAAATAGCGGGAGGGCCAATGAGCAGTTCTTC. The chain couples TRBV3-1 to TRBJ2-1; TRBD2 aligns across 11 bases. CDR1 and CDR2 from the germline V gene are LGHDT and YNNKEL (reference sequence). The CDR3 length is 15 residues. Losses at the gene ends were 2 bases for V and 6 bases for J; bases not matched to a gene: 3.

This rearrangement joins TRBV4-1 to TRBJ2-4, with D unresolved. The V end lost 0 bases, the J end lost 1 base, and 7 bases lay between the germline ends. Germline CDR1 MGHRA, CDR2 YSYEKL. The CDR3 runs 15 residues. The CDR3 nucleotides read TGCGCCAGCAGCCAAGAAACGGGCGCCAAAAACATTCAGTACTTC. It codes for CASSQETGAKNIQYF.

This clonotype was observed a handful of times. This chain uses TRBV6-1 with TRBJ2-5; D is possibly TRBD1 (6 bases). Looked up from germline, CDR1 is MNHNS and CDR2 is SASEGT. The V end was cut by 6 bases, the J end by 4 bases, with 18 bases between. The CDR3 covers 15 residues. CDR3 in amino acids: CASRAGDNKGETQYF. CDR3 DNA sequence: TGTGCCAGCAGAGCAGGGGACAACAAGGGAGAGACCCAGTACTTC.

This clonotype was seen many times. The chain employs TRBV6-2 or TRBV6-3 and TRBJ2-1; tentative D call: TRBD2 (6 bases). CDR3 size: 19 residues. The V end lost 0 bases, the J end lost 0 bases, and 18 bases lay between the germline ends. CDR1 is MNHEY and CDR2 is SVGEGT in the germline V gene. CDR3 sequence reads: CASSYSEGLGTSSYNEQFF. DNA for the CDR3: TGTGCCAGCAGTTACTCGGAGGGGCTAGGAACAAGCTCCTACAATGAGCAGTTCTTC.

The rearrangement links TRBV6-5 to TRBJ2-7, with no clear D. The CDR3 is 15 residues long. Trimming took off 6 bases at V and 0 bases at J, with 15 bases between the two ends. The germline V gene has CDR1 MNHEY and CDR2 SVGAGI. The CDR3 here is CASSDGRRSSYEQYF. The CDR3 DNA sequence: TGTGCCAGCAGCGACGGACGGAGAAGCTCCTACGAGCAGTACTTC.